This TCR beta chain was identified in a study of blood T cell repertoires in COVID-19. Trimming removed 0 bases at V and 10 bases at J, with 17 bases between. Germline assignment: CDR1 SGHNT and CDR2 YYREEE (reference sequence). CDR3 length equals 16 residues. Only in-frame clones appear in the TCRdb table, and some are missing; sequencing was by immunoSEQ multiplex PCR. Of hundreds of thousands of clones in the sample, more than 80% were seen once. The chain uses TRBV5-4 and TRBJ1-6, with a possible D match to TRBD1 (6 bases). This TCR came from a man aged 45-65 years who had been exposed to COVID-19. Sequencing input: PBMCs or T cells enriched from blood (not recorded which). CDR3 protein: CASSLAGPGQGSPLHF. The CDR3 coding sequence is TGTGCCAGCAGCTTGGCGGGACCGGGACAAGGCTCACCCCTCCACTTT.